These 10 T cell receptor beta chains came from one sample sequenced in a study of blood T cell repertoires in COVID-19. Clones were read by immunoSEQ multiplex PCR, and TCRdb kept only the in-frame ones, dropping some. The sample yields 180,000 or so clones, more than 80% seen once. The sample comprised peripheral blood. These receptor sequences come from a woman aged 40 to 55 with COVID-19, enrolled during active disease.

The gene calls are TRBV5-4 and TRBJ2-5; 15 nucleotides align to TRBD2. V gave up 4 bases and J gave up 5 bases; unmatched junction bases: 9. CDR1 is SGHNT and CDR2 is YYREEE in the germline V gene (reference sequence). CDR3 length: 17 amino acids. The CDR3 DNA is TGTGCCAGCAGCCCCCGGACTAGCGGGAGGGCCGGGGAGACCCAGTACTTC. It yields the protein CASSPRTSGRAGETQYF.

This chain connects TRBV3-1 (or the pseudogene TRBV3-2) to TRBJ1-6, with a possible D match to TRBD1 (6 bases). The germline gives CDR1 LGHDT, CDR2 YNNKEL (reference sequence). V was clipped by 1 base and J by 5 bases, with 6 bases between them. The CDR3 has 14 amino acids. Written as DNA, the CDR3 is TGTGCCAGCAGCCAAGGGACAGATAATTCACCCCTCCACTTT. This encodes CASSQGTDNSPLHF.

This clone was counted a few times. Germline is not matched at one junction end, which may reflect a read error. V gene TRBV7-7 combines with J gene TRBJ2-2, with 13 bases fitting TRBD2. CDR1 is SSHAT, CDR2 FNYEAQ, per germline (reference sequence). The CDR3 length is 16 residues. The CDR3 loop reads CASSPRTSGSTGELFF. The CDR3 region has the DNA TGTGCTAGCAGCCCCAGGACTAGCGGGAGCACCGGGGAGCTGTTTTTT.

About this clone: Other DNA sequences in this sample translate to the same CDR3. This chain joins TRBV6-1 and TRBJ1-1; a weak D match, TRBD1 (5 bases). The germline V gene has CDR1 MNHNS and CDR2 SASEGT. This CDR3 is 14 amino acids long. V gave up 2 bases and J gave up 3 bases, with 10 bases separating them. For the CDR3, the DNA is TGTGCCAGCAGTGAACTTGGGGGGGACACTGAAGCTTTCTTT. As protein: CASSELGGDTEAFF.

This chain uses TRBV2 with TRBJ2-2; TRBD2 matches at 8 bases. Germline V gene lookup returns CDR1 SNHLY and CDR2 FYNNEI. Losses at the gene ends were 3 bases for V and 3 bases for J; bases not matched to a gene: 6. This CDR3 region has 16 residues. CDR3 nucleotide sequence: TGTGCCAGCAGTGATCCAGCGGGAGCCCACACCGGGGAGCTGTTTTTT. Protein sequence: CASSDPAGAHTGELFF.

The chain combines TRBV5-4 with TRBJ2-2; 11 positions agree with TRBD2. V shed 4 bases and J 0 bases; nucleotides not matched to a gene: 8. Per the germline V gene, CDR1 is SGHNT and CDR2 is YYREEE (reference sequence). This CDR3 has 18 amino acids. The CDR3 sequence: CASSPPDSGGANTGELFF. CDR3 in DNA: TGTGCCAGCAGCCCGCCTGATAGCGGGGGGGCGAACACCGGGGAGCTGTTTTTT. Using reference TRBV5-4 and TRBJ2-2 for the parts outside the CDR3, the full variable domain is ETGVTQSPTHLIKTRGQQVTLRCSSQSGHNTVSWYQQALGQGPQFIFQYYREEENGRGNFPPRFSGLQFPNYSSELNVNALELDDSALYLCASSPPDSGGANTGELFFGEGSRLTVL.

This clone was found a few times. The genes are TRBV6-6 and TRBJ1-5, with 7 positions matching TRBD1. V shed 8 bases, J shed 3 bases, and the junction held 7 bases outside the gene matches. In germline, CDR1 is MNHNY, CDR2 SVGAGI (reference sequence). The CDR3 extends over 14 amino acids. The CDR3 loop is CASDRGTVNQPQHF. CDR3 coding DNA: TGTGCCAGCGACCGTGGGACAGTCAATCAGCCCCAGCATTTT.

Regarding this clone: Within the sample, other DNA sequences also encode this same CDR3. The CDR3 DNA follows: TGTGCCAGCAGCTCGGGGGAGACCCAGTACTTC. Its translation is CASSSGETQYF. The chain is built from TRBV7-9 and TRBJ2-5; TRBD2 might be the D (5 bases). The CDR3 sequence is 11 residues long. V was trimmed by 4 bases and J by 5 bases, leaving 5 bases between them. The germline V gene encodes CDR1 SEHNR and CDR2 FQNEAQ (reference sequence).

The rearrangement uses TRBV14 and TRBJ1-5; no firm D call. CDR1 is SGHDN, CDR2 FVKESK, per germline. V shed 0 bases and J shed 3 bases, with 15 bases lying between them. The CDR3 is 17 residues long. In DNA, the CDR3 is TGTGCCAGCAGCCAAGATCGGGGAGGGATATACAATCAGCCCCAGCATTTT. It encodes CASSQDRGGIYNQPQHF.

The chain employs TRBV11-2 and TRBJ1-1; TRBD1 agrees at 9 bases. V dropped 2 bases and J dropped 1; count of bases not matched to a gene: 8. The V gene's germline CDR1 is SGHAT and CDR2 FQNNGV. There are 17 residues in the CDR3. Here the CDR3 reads CASSLHRDRAGNTEAFF. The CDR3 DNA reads TGTGCCAGCAGCTTACACCGGGACAGGGCGGGGAACACTGAAGCTTTCTTT. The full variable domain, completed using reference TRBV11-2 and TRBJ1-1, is EAGVAQSPRYKIIEKRQSVAFWCNPISGHATLYWYQQILGQGPKLLIQFQNNGVVDDSQLPKDRFSAERLKGVDSTLKIQPAKLEDSAVYLCASSLHRDRAGNTEAFFGQGTRLTVV.